This T cell receptor beta chain was captured in a study of shared clonotypes between healthy human individuals. TCRdb's table, derived via immunoSEQ multiplex PCR, lists solely in-frame clones and lacks some. The sample records 400,000 to 600,000 clones, about 76% being singletons. The study enrolled healthy HIV-negative adults without recent acute infections or vaccinations as donors. The CDR3 covers 14 residues. V shed 4 bases and J shed 8 bases, with 16 bases lying between them. Germline values: CDR1 SGHRS, CDR2 YFSETQ. The chain employs TRBV5-1 and TRBJ2-4; D may be TRBD1 or TRBD2 (5 bases each). The sample was PBMCs. The clonotype originates from a woman aged 40 to 55 in good health. Some clones in this sample may be carry-over from other donors' samples. The CDR3 DNA follows: TGCGCCAGCAGCCGGGGAGAGCTAGGGGACATTCAGTACTTC. Its protein is CASSRGELGDIQYF.